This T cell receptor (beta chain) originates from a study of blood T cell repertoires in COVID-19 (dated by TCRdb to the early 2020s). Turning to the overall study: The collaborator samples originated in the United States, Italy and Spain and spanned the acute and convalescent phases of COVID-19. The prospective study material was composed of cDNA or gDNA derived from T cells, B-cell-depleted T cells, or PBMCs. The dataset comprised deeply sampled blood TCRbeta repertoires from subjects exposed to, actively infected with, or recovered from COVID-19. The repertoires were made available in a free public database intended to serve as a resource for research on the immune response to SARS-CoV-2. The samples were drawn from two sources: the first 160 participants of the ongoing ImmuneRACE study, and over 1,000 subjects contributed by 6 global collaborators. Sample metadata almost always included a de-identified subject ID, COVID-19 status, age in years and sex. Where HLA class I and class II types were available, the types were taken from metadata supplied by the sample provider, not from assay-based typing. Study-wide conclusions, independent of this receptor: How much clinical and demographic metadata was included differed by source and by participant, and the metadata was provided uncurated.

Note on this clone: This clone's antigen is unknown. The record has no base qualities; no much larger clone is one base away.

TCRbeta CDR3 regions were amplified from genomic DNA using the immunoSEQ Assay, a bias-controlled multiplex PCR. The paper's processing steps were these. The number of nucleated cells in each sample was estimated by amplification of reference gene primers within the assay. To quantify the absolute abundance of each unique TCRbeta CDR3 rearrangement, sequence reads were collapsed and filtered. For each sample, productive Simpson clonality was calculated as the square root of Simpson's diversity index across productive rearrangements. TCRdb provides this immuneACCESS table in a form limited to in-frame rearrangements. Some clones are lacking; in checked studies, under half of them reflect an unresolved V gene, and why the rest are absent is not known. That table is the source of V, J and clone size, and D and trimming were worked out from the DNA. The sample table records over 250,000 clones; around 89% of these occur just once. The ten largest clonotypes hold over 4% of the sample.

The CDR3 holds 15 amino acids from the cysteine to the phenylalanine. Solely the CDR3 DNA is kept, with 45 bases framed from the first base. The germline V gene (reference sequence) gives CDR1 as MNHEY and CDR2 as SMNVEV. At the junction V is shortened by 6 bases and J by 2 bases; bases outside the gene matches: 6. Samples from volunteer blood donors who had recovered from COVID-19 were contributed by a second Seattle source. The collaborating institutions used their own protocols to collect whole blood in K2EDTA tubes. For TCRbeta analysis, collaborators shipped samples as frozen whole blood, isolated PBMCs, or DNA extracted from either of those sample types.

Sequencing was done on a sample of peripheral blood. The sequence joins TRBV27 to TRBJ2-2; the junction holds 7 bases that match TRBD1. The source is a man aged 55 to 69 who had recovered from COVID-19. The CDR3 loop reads CASSPRQGNTGELFF. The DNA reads TGTGCCAGCAGCCCCAGACAGGGAAACACCGGGGAGCTGTTTTTT.